This T cell receptor beta chain was retrieved from a study of Graves' ophthalmopathy and Graves' hyperthyroidism. A few counts support this clonotype. What it binds is unknown. J lost 3 bases, V lost 8 bases, and 3 bases had no gene match. This CDR3 comprises 13 residues. Ophthalmopathy absent within 18 months of follow-up marked hyperthyroidism as stable. The PBMCs had their origin in around 10 ml of fresh peripheral blood. Researchers took RNA transcripts and amplified TCR beta CDR3 regions from them. HTBI primers primed a first-round RT-PCR, and a second-round multiplex PCR followed. TCRdb processed the multiplex PCR reads anew with MiXCR; each CDR3 protein has one entry. This sample has just over 600,000 distinct CDR3 sequences, with about a fifth found just once. Whole-study results and caveats: Most expanded thyroid clonotypes above 0.001 frequency also appeared in blood. Progression of ophthalmopathy was predicted by the model with roughly 65% sensitivity and 72.22% specificity.

Sequenced input: peripheral blood. The receptor was derived from a woman between 18 and 29 years old with stable Graves' hyperthyroidism. Some clones in this sample may be carry-over from other donors' samples. This chain links TRBV12-3 or TRBV12-4 with TRBJ1-5; 8 bases fit TRBD1. In nucleotides, the CDR3 is TGTGCCAGCGGCCAGGGGGCCAATCAGCCCCAGCATTTT. This codes for CASGQGANQPQHF.